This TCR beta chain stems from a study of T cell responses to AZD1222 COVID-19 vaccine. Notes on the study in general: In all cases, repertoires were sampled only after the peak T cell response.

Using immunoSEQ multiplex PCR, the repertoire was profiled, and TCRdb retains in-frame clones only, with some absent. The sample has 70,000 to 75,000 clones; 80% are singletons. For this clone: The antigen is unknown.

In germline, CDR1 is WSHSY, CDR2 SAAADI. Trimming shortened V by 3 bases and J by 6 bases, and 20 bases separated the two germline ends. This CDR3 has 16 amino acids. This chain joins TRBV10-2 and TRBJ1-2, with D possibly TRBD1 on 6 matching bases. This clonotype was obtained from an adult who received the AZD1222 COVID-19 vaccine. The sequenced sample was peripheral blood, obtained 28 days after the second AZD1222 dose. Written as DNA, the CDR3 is TGCGCCAGCAGTGAAACCCCAACAGGGCAAAGAGATGGCTACACCTTC. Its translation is CASSETPTGQRDGYTF.